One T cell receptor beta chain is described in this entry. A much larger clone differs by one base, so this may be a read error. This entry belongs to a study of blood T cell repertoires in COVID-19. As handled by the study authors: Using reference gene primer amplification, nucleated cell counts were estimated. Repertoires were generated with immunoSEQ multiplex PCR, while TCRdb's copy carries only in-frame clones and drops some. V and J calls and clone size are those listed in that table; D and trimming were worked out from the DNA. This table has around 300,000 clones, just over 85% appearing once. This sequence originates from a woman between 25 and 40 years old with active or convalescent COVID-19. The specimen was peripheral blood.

CDR3 coding DNA: TGTGCCAGCAGGGGGAGTAACTATGGCTACACCTTC. It encodes CASRGSNYGYTF. V usage is TRBV12-3 or TRBV12-4 and J usage is TRBJ1-2; D ambiguous. The germline V and J ends were trimmed by 6 bases and 1 base, with 6 bases remaining between them. The length of the CDR3 is 12 residues.